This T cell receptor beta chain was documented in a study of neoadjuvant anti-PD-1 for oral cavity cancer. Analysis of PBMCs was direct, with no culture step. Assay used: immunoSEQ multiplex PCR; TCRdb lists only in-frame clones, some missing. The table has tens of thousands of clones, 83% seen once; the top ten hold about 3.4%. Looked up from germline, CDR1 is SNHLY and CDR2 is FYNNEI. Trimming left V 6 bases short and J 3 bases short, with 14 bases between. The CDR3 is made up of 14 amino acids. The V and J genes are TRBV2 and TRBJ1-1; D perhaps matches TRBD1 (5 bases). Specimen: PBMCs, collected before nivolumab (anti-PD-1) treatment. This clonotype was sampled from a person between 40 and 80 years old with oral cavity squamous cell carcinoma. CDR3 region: CASRPTVSDTEAFF. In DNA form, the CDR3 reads TGTGCCAGCAGGCCGACAGTGTCGGACACTGAAGCTTTCTTT.